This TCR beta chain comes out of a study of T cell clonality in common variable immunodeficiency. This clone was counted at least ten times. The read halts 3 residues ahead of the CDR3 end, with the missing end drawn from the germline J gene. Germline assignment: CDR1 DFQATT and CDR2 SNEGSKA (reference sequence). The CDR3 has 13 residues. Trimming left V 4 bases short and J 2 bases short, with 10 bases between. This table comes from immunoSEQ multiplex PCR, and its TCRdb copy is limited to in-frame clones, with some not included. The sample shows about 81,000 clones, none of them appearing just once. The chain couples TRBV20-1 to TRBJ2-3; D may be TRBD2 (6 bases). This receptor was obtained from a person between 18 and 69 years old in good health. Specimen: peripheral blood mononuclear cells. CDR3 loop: CSATAGTTDTQYF. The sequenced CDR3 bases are TGCAGTGCTACAGCGGGCACCACAGATACG.